This T cell receptor beta chain was recovered during a study of blood T cell repertoires in COVID-19. Study summary: Samples representing acute and convalescent COVID-19 were sourced from the United States, Italy and Spain. PBMCs, B-cell-depleted T cells, or T cells were the source of the cDNA or gDNA that made up the material.

This clone was counted between two and nine times. The CDR3 loop spans 15 amino acids. Per the germline V gene, CDR1 is MNHEY and CDR2 is SVGAGI. V lost 6 bases and J lost 3, with 14 bases in between. Original processing methods: Amplified reference gene primers provided the basis for estimating nucleated cell counts. Using immunoSEQ multiplex PCR, the repertoire was profiled, and TCRdb retains in-frame clones only, with some absent. Clonal size and the V and J genes are those of that table, whereas D and trimming came from the DNA. The repertoire holds some 140,000 clones, roughly four fifths seen once, with about 29% in the top ten.

This receptor was identified in a woman aged 55-69 years with acute or convalescent COVID-19. This rearrangement joins TRBV6-5 to TRBJ2-2; possibly TRBD1 for D (6 bases). The sequencing sample was made of peripheral blood. CDR3 sequence (DNA): TGTGCCAGCAGCCCAGGGGTTTGGGACACCGGGGAGCTGTTTTTT. Amino acids: CASSPGVWDTGELFF.